This TCR beta chain was documented in a study of shared clonotypes between healthy human individuals. With regard to this clone: Its specificity is unknown.

Study results and limitations: Naive CD4 clonotypes overlapped across a handful of donors at roughly 5.1%.

Several immunoSEQ plates held equal portions of the genomic DNA taken from each subset. Clones were sequenced by immunoSEQ multiplex PCR, and TCRdb holds only the in-frame ones, with some missing. The data show more than 550,000 clones, roughly 91% seen once. The CDR3 is 14 residues long. After removal of 7 bases from V and 2 bases from J, the junction contained 4 bases not matched to a gene. Germline assignment: CDR1 SNHLY and CDR2 FYNNEI. The chain combines TRBV2 with TRBJ2-2; 7 nucleotides align to TRBD1. Material: memory CD8+ T cells from PBMCs. Subset defined: CD45RO+ cells pooled with CCR7-negative TemRA cells. The source is a man aged 18 to 30 in good health. Some clones in this sample may be carry-over from other donors' samples. CDR3 residues: CASIDRDNTGELFF. Here the CDR3 DNA reads TGTGCCAGCATCGACAGGGACAACACCGGGGAGCTGTTTTTT. The full variable domain, its missing parts supplied by reference TRBV2 and TRBJ2-2, is EPEVTQTPSHQVTQMGQEVILRCVPISNHLYFYWYRQILGQKVEFLVSFYNNEISEKSEIFDDQFSVERPDGSNFTLKIRSTKLEDSAMYFCASIDRDNTGELFFGEGSRLTVL.